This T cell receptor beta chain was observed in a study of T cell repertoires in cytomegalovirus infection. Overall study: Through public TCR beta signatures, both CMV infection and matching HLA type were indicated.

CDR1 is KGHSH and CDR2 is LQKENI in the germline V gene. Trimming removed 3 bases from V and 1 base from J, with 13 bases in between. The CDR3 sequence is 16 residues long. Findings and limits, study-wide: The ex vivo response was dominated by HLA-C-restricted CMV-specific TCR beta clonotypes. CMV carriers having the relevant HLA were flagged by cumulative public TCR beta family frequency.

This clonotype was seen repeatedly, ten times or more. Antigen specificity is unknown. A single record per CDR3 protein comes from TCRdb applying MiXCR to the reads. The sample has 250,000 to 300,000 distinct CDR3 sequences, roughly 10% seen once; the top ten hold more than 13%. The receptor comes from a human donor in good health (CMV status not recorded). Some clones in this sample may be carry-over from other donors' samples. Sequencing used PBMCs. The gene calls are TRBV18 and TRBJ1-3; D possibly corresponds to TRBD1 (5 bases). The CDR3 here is CASSPGTGTSGNTIYF. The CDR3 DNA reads TGTGCCAGCTCACCCGGAACGGGGACGTCTGGAAACACCATATATTTT. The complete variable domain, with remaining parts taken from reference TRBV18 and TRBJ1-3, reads NAGVMQNPRHLVRRRGQEARLRCSPMKGHSHVYWYRQLPEEGLKFMVYLQKENIIDESGMPKERFSAEFPKEGPSILRIQQVVRGDSAAYFCASSPGTGTSGNTIYFGEGSWLTVV.